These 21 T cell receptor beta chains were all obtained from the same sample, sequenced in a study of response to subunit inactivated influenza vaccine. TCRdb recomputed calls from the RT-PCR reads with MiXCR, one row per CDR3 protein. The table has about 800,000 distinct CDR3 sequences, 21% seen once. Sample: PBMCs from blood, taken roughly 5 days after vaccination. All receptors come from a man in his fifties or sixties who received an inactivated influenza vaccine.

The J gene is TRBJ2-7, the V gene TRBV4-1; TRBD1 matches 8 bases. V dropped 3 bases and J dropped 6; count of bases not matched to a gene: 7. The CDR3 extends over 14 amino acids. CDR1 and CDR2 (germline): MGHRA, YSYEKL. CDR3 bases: TGCGCCAGCAGCCAGAGGACAGGGCTGGGCGAGCAGTACTTC. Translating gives CASSQRTGLGEQYF.

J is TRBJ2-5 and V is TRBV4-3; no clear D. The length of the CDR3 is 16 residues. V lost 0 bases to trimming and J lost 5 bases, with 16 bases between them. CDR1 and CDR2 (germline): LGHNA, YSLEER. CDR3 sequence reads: CASSQDFGNFRETQYF. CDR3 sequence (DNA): TGCGCCAGCAGCCAAGACTTTGGGAATTTTCGGGAGACCCAGTACTTC.

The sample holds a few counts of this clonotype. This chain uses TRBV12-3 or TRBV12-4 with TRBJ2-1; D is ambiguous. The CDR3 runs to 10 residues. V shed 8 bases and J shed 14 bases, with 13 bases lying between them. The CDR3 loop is CASGDPAKFF. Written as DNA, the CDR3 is TGTGCCAGCGGAGATCCGGCGAAGTTCTTC.

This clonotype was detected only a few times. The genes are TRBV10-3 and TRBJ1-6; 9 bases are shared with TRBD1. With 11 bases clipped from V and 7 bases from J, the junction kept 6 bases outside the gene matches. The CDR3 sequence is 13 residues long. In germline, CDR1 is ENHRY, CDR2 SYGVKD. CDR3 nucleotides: TGTGCCGCGCGACAGGGGGGGAATTCACCCCTCCACTTT. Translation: CAARQGGNSPLHF.

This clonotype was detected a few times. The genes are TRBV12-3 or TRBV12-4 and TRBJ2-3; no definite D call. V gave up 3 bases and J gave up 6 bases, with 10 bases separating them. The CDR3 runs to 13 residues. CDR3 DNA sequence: TGTGCCAGCAGTTTCGCCCGGCGGGATACGCAGTATTTT. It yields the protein CASSFARRDTQYF.

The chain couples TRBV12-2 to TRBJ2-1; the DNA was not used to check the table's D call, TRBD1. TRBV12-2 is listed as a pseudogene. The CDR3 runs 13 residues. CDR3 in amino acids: CASRVEGGPGKFF. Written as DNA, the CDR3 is TGTGCAAGTCGCGTAGAGGGGGGCCCGGGAAAGTTCTTC.

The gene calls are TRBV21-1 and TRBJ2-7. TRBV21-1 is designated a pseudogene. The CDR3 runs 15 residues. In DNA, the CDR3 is TGTGCCAGCAGCTTCTGGTGGGCAAATATGTGCGAGCAGTACTTC. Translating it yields CASSFWWANMCEQYF.

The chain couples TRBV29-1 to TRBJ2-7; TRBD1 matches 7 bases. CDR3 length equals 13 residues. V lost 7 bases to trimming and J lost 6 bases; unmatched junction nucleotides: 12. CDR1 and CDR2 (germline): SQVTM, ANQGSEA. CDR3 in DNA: TGCAGCGGCATACAGGGGACCTTTGGCGAGCAGTACTTC. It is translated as CSGIQGTFGEQYF.

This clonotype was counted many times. CDR3 sequence: CASSSYPQGSRYNSPLHF. The CDR3 DNA reads as TGTGCCAGCAGCTCTTACCCGCAGGGGTCCCGCTATAATTCACCCCTCCACTTT. V and J are TRBV11-2 and TRBJ1-6; perhaps TRBD1 as D (6 bases). V was shortened by 4 bases and J by 3 bases, with 19 bases between the two germline ends. CDR3 size: 18 residues. Germline V gene lookup returns CDR1 SGHAT and CDR2 FQNNGV.

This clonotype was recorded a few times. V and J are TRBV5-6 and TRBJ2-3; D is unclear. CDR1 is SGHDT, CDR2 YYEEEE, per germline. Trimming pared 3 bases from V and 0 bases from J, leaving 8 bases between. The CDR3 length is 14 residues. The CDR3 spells CASSSDPSTDTQYF. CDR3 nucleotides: TGTGCCAGCAGCTCGGACCCTAGCACAGATACGCAGTATTTT.

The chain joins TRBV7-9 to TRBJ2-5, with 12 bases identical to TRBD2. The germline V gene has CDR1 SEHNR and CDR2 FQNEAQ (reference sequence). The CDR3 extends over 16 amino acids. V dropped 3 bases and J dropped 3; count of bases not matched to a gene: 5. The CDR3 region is CASSFVLAGGKETQYF. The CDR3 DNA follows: TGTGCCAGCAGCTTTGTCCTAGCGGGAGGGAAAGAGACCCAGTACTTC.

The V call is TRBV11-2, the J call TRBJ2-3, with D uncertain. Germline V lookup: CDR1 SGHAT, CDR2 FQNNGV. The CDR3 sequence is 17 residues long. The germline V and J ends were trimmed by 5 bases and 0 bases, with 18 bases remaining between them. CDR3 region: CASSPMELSSSTDTQYF. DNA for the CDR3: TGTGCCAGCAGCCCGATGGAACTATCCTCTAGCACAGATACGCAGTATTTT.

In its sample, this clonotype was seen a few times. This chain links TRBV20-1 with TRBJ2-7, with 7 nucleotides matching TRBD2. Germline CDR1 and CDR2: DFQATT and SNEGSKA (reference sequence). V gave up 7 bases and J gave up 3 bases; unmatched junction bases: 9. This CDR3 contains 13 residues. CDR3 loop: CSGRAGSYYEQYF. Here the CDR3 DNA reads TGCAGTGGCAGAGCGGGAAGTTACTACGAGCAGTACTTC.

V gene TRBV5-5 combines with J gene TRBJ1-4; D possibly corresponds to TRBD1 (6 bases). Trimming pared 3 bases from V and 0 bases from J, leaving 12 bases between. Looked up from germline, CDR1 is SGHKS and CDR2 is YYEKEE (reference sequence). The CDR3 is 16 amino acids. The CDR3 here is CASSSGTIATNEKLFF. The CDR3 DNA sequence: TGTGCCAGCAGCTCCGGGACAATCGCAACTAATGAAAAACTGTTTTTT.

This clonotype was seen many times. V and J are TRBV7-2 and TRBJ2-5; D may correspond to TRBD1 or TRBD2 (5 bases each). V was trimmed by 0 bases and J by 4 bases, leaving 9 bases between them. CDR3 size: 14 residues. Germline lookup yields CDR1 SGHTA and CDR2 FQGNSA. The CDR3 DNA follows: TGTGCCAGCAGCTTAGCGTGGGGGTCAGAGACCCAGTACTTC. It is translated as CASSLAWGSETQYF.

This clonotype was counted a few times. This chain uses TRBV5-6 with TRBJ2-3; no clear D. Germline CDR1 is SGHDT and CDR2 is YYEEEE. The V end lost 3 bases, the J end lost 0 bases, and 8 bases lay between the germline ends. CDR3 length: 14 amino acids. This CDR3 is CASSWTASTDTQYF. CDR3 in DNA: TGTGCCAGCAGCTGGACCGCTAGCACAGATACGCAGTATTTT.

CDR3 sequence reads: CASSQGLAGTDNEQFF. The CDR3 nucleotides are TGCGCCAGCAGCCAAGGGCTAGCGGGGACCGACAATGAGCAGTTCTTC. This chain uses TRBV4-3 with TRBJ2-1; 9 bases line up with TRBD2. The germline CDR1 and CDR2 sequences are LGHNA and YSLEER. Trimming at V came to 1 base and at J to 5 bases, leaving 6 bases not matched to a gene. The CDR3 length is 16 residues.

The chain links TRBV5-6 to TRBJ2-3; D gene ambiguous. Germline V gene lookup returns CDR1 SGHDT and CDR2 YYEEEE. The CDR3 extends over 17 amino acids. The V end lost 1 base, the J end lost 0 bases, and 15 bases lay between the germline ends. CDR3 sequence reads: CASSLWVAEASTDTQYF. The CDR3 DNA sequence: TGTGCCAGCAGCTTGTGGGTGGCGGAAGCTAGCACAGATACGCAGTATTTT. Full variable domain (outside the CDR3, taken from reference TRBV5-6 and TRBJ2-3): DAGVTQSPTHLIKTRGQQVTLRCSPKSGHDTVSWYQQALGQGPQFIFQYYEEEERQRGNFPDRFSGHQFPNYSSELNVNALLLGDSALYLCASSLWVAEASTDTQYFGPGTRLTVL.

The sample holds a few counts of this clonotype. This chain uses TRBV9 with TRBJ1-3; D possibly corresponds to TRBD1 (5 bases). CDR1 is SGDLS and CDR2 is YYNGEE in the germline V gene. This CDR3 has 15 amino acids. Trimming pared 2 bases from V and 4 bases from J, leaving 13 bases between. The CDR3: CASSVNRGKGNTIYF. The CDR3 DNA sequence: TGTGCCAGCAGCGTTAATCGGGGGAAGGGAAACACCATATATTTT.

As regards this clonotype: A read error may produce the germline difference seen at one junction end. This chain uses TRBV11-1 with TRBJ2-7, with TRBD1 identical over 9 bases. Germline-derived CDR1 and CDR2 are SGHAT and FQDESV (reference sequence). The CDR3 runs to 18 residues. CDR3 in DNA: TGTGCCCGCAGTTTAGCGCCGGGACAGGGCCTTAGCTCCTACGAGCAGTACTTC. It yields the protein CARSLAPGQGLSSYEQYF.

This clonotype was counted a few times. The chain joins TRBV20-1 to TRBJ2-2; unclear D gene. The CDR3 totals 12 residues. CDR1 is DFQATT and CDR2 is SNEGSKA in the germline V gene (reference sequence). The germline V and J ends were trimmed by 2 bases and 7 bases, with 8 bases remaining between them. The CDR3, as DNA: TGCAGTGCTAGAACTCAAGACGGGGAGCTGTTTTTT. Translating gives CSARTQDGELFF.